Presented here are 4 T cell receptor beta chains from one specimen sequenced in a study of blood T cell repertoires in COVID-19. Clones were read by immunoSEQ multiplex PCR, and TCRdb kept only the in-frame ones, dropping some. The repertoire holds around 25,000 clones, with about 87% as singletons. The sequencing input was peripheral blood. These receptors came from a human donor with active COVID-19. The donor label of this sample is uncertain.

The V gene is TRBV12-3 or TRBV12-4, the J gene TRBJ1-2; D is unresolved. The CDR3 spans 13 residues. V lost 1 base to trimming and J lost 8 bases, with 11 bases between them. The CDR3 spells CASSLGSGRGYTF. CDR3 in DNA: TGTGCCAGCAGTTTAGGCTCGGGGAGAGGCTACACCTTC.

The rearrangement links TRBV5-3 to TRBJ2-5; the match to TRBD1 covers 7 bases. TRBV5-3 falls under the ORF class, with uncertain function. The CDR3 extends over 12 amino acids. V shed 9 bases and J 4 bases; nucleotides not matched to a gene: 6. CDR3 sequence reads: CATYRGPETQYF. In DNA form, the CDR3 reads TGTGCCACCTATAGGGGGCCAGAGACCCAGTACTTC.

The V and J genes are TRBV20-1 and TRBJ2-7; D not resolved. Between the trimmed V and J ends, which lost 3 bases and 5 bases, there was a span of 8 bases. Per germline, CDR1 DFQATT and CDR2 SNEGSKA (reference sequence). The CDR3 loop spans 11 amino acids. Here the CDR3 DNA reads TGCAGTGCTAGTGTAACGGACGAGCAGTACTTC. Translating it yields CSASVTDEQYF.

The CDR3 loop is CASSFRGGVTEAFF. CDR3 nucleotide sequence: TGTGCCAGCAGCTTCAGAGGGGGCGTCACTGAAGCTTTCTTT. V is TRBV5-4 and J is TRBJ1-1, with 7 bases lining up with TRBD1. The CDR3 consists of 14 residues. The V gene's germline CDR1 is SGHNT and CDR2 YYREEE (reference sequence). Losses at the gene ends were 2 bases for V and 4 bases for J; bases not matched to a gene: 5.